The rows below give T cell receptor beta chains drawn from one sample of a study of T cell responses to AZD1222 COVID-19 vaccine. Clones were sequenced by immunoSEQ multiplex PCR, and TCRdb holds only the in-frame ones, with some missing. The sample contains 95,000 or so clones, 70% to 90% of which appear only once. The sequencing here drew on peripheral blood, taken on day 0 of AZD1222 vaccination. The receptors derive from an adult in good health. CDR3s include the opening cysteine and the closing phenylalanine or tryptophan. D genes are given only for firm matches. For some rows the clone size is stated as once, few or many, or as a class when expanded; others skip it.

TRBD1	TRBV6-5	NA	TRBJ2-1	TGTGCCAGCAGGGGGACAGATTACAATGAGCAGTTCTTC	CASRGTDYNEQFF
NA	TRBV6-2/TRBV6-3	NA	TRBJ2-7	TGTGCCAGCAGTTTTGGATGGGAGCAGTACTTC	CASSFGWEQYF
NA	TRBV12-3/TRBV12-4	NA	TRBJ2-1	TGTGCCAGCAGTTTGGGTCAGGGTAATGAGCAGTTCTTC	CASSLGQGNEQFF
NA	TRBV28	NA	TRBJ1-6	TGTGCCAGCAGTCCCCTGGGCCGCCTCCACTTT	CASSPLGRLHF
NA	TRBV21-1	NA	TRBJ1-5	TGTGCCAGCAGCAAAGTTAGGGGATGGAGCGGGCCCCAGCATTTT	CASSKVRGWSGPQHF
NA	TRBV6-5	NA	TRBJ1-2	TGTGCCAGCAGTTATGGGGGCGGAAACTATGGCTACACCTTC	CASSYGGGNYGYTF
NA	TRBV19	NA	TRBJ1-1	TGTGCCAGTTGGGACGGCCTGAACACTGAAGCTTTCTTT	CASWDGLNTEAFF
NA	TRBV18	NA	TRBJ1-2	TGTGCCAGCTCACCGAATCCCGGCCGGGAGTATGGCTACACCTTC	CASSPNPGREYGYTF
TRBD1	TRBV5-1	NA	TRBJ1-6	TGCGCCAGCGGACCGGGACAGGGGGGAAATTCACCCCTCCACTTT	CASGPGQGGNSPLHF
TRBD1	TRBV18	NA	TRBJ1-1	TGTGCCAGCTCACCAACGAGGACAGGGAAGAACACTGAAGCTTTCTTT	CASSPTRTGKNTEAFF
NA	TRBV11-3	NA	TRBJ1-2	TGTGCCAGCAGCCGACTGGAGAGGGTTGGCTACACCTTC	CASSRLERVGYTF
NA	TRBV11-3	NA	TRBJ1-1	TGTGCCAGCAGCTTCTACGGGATCCGGAGGACTGAAGCTTTCTTT	CASSFYGIRRTEAFF
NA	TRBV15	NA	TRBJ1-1	TGTGCCACCAGCCGCCGAGGCAGGCGCCATGAAGCTTTCTTT	CATSRRGRRHEAFF
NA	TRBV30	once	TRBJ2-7	TGTGCCTGGGGGCGGGACAGCTACGAGCAGTACTTC	CAWGRDSYEQYF
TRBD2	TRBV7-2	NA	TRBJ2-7	TGTGCCAGCGGACCAGCGGGGGGGTCCTACGAGCAGTACTTC	CASGPAGGSYEQYF
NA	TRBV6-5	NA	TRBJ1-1	TGTGCCAGCAGGCCCATTTCTACAGGGTGGACTGAAGCTTTCTTT	CASRPISTGWTEAFF
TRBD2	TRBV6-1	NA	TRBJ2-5	TGTGCCAGCAGTGAACTAGCGGGGGGGCAAGAGACCCAGTACTTC	CASSELAGGQETQYF
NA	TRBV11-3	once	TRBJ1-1	TGTGCCAGCAGCCTAGCTCAGGTTACTGAAGCTTTCTTT	CASSLAQVTEAFF
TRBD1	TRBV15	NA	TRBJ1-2	TGTGCCACCAGCAAGACAGGGGGCGACTATGGCTACACCTTC	CATSKTGGDYGYTF
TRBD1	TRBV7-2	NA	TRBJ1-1	TGTGCCAGCAGCAAAAGATGGGACAGCTCTGAAGCTTTCTTT	CASSKRWDSSEAFF
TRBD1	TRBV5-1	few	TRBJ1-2	TGCGCCAGCAGGCTGACAGGGACGTTTGGCTACACCTTC	CASRLTGTFGYTF
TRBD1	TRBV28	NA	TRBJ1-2	TGTGCCAGCAGTTACGGACAGGGAAGGTATGGCTACACCTTC	CASSYGQGRYGYTF
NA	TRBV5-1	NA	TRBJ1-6	TGCGCCAGCAGCTTGTCGGGGATTAATTCACCCCTCCACTTT	CASSLSGINSPLHF
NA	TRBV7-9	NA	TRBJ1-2	TGTGCCAGCAGCTCCTACACGGACGGCGGCTACACCTTC	CASSSYTDGGYTF
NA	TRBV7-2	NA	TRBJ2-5	TGTGCCAGCAGCTTTCCTTCGAGGGGAGAGACCCAGTACTTC	CASSFPSRGETQYF
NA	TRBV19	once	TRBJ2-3	TGTGCCAGTAGTCCAGGGGATTTCAGCACAGATACGCAGTATTTT	CASSPGDFSTDTQYF
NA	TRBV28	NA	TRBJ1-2	TGTGCCAGCAGTTTCCAGGCAAACTATGGCTACACCTTC	CASSFQANYGYTF
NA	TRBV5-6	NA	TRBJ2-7	TGTGCCAGCAGCTTGCGGGCCTTTAGGGCCTACGAGCAGTACTTC	CASSLRAFRAYEQYF
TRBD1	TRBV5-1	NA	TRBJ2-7	TGCGCCAGCAGCGAAGACAGGGGATCTCCCTACGAGCAGTACTTC	CASSEDRGSPYEQYF
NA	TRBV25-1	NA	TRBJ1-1	TGTGCCAGCAGTGATAGCCGTCCCACTGAAGCTTTCTTT	CASSDSRPTEAFF
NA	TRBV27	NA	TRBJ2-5	TGTGCCAGCAGTTTAGAGTACCAAGAGACCCAGTACTTC	CASSLEYQETQYF
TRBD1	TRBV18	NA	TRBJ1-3	TGTGCCAGCTCGACGACCGGGCCAGGGGGAGGCTCTGGAAACACCATATATTTT	CASSTTGPGGGSGNTIYF
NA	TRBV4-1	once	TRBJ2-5	TGCGCCAGCAGCCGGGGAGGACGAGAGACCCAGTACTTC	CASSRGGRETQYF
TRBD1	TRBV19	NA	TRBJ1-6	TGTGCCAGTAGGACGGGACAGCCTAATTCACCCCTCCACTTT	CASRTGQPNSPLHF
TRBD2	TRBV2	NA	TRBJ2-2	TGTGCCAGCAACAATGGGAGGGACACCGGGGAGCTGTTTTTT	CASNNGRDTGELFF
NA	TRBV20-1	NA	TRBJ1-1	TGCAGTGCTAGGCGCAGCACTGAAGCTTTCTTT	CSARRSTEAFF
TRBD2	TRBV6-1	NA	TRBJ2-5	TGTGCCAGCAGTGAACTAGCGGGGGGGCCAGAGACCCAGTACTTC	CASSELAGGPETQYF
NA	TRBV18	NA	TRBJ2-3	TGTGCCAGCTCACCAACGGGGAACACAGATACGCAGTATTTT	CASSPTGNTDTQYF
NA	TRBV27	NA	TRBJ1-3	TGTGCCAGCAGTTTAGGCTCTGGAAACACCATATATTTT	CASSLGSGNTIYF
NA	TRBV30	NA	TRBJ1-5	TGTGCCTGGAGACGTACGACAGGTTCTCCCCAGCATTTT	CAWRRTTGSPQHF
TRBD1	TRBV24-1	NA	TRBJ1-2	TGTGCCACCAGTGATCTCTTCTGGACAGGGTCCTATGGCTACACCTTC	CATSDLFWTGSYGYTF
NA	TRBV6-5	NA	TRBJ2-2	TGTGCCAGCAGATCAGGGGGGTCAGGCACCGGGGAGCTGTTTTTT	CASRSGGSGTGELFF
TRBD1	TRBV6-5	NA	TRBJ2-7	TGTGCCAGCAGTTCCCGGGACAGGGGAAACTACGAGCAGTACTTC	CASSSRDRGNYEQYF
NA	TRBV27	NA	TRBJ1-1	TGTGCCAGCCAAGCCAGGAACACTGAAGCTTTCTTT	CASQARNTEAFF
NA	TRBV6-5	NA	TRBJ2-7	TGTGCCAGCAGAAAGGGGGAGAACGAGCAGTACTTC	CASRKGENEQYF
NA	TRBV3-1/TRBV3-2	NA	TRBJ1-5	TGTGCCAGCAGCCAAGATCCAAATCAGCCCCAGCATTTT	CASSQDPNQPQHF
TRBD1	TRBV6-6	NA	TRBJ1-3	TGTGCCAGCAGTGTTACAGGGGCTGGAAACACCATATATTTT	CASSVTGAGNTIYF
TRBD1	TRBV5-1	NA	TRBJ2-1	TGCGCCAGCAGCTGGACAGGCCCATACAATGAGCAGTTCTTC	CASSWTGPYNEQFF
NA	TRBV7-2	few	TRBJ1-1	TGTGCCAGCAGCCGTCCGGGGACGCCCAAAGAAGCTTTCTTT	CASSRPGTPKEAFF
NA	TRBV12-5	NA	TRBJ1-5	TGTGCTAGTGGTTCCAACCAGCCGGGCCGTAATCAGCCCCAGCATTTT	CASGSNQPGRNQPQHF
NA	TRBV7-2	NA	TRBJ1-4	TGTGCCAGCAGTTCCCCTGGGCGTGAAAAACTGTTTTTT	CASSSPGREKLFF
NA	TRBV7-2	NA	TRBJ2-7	TGTGCCAGCAGCCTCGGGGACTCCTACGAGCAGTACTTC	CASSLGDSYEQYF